This section outlines one T cell receptor beta chain sequence together with its context. The data originate from a study of PD-L1 blockade in urothelial cancer. Data came from immunoSEQ multiplex PCR; TCRdb stores just in-frame clones and leaves some out. This sample carries about 120,000 clones, around 89% of them seen once, and the ten largest clones take more than 1.5%. V was shortened by 1 base and J by 7 bases, with 4 bases between the two germline ends. The CDR3 has 11 residues. Germline CDR1 SNHLY, CDR2 FYNNEI. Specified time point: peripheral blood 6 weeks after treatment start. V gene TRBV2 combines with J gene TRBJ1-2; D ambiguous. The sample here was PBMCs, taken around atezolizumab (anti-PD-L1) treatment. The source is a man aged 60 to 75 with urothelial cancer. The CDR3 sequence is CASSEGAGYTF. The CDR3 nucleotides read TGTGCCAGCAGTGAAGGCGCTGGCTACACCTTC.